The 7 T cell receptor beta chains listed next were all sequenced from one sample in a study of T cell changes during pregnancy in multiple sclerosis. The table came from immunoSEQ multiplex PCR; TCRdb's copy has only in-frame clones and leaves some out. Found here are some 100,000 clones, 90% to 95% of them singletons; the top ten hold approximately 1%. Sample: peripheral blood, taken before pregnancy. The receptors derive from a female donor with multiple sclerosis, enrolled in a pregnancy study.

The chain employs TRBV19 and TRBJ2-6, with 9 bases matching TRBD1. Germline CDR1 reads LNHDA; CDR2 reads SQIVND (reference sequence). With V trimmed by 7 bases and J by 0 bases, 7 bases remained unmatched. The CDR3 sequence is 17 residues long. The CDR3 bases are TGTGCCAGTACCACCGGGACAGGGCGCTCTGGGGCCAACGTCCTGACTTTC. The encoded protein is CASTTGTGRSGANVLTF.

This clone is a singleton in its sample. The chain links TRBV5-4 to TRBJ2-1, with 13 bases matching TRBD2. V was clipped by 4 bases and J by 2 bases; unmatched bases: 3. The CDR3 loop spans 16 amino acids. Per the germline V gene, CDR1 is SGHNT and CDR2 is YYREEE (reference sequence). CDR3 sequence (DNA): TGTGCCAGCAGCCCACTAGCGGGAGGGCCCTACAATGAGCAGTTCTTC. Translated: CASSPLAGGPYNEQFF.

The chain links TRBV27 to TRBJ2-1, with TRBD2 matching over 9 bases. Germline V gene lookup returns CDR1 MNHEY and CDR2 SMNVEV (reference sequence). With V trimmed by 7 bases and J by 10 bases, 17 bases remained unmatched. The CDR3 length is 16 residues. The CDR3 reads CASTTPRASGVEEQFF. The CDR3 nucleotides are TGTGCCAGCACCACCCCCCGGGCTAGCGGGGTGGAAGAGCAGTTCTTC.

V and J are TRBV7-2 and TRBJ2-7, with 9 bases that match TRBD1. CDR1 is SGHTA and CDR2 is FQGNSA in the germline V gene. This CDR3 has 16 residues. Losses at the gene ends were 2 bases for V and 11 bases for J; bases not matched to a gene: 16. CDR3 sequence: CASSLMGGAGTGREYF. CDR3 sequence (DNA): TGTGCCAGCAGCTTAATGGGGGGGGCCGGGACAGGGAGAGAGTACTTC.

The chain has TRBV30 and TRBJ2-3, with 9 bases matching TRBD2. The V and J ends lost 5 bases and 2 bases, in that order; junction bases with no gene match: 5. Germline CDR1 GTSNPN, CDR2 SVGIG (reference sequence). The CDR3 has 14 residues. CDR3 loop: CAWGLALYTDTQYF. The DNA for the CDR3 is TGTGCCTGGGGACTAGCGCTTTACACAGATACGCAGTATTTT.

The chain couples TRBV15 to TRBJ1-1, with TRBD1 as a possible D gene (6 bases). Trimming took off 0 bases at V and 1 base at J, with 9 bases between the two ends. The germline V gene has CDR1 LNHNV and CDR2 YYDKDF (reference sequence). There are 15 residues in the CDR3. This CDR3 is CATSRDGQPNTEAFF. In DNA form, the CDR3 reads TGTGCCACCAGCAGAGATGGACAGCCGAACACTGAAGCTTTCTTT.

The CDR3 DNA follows: TGTGCCAGCTCTCCCAGCGGGATCGCGAACACCGGGGAGCTGTTTTTT. It translates to CASSPSGIANTGELFF. This chain joins TRBV18 and TRBJ2-2; 7 bases are shared with TRBD2. This CDR3 has 16 amino acids. Germline CDR1 and CDR2: KGHSH and LQKENI. With 6 bases clipped from V and 0 bases from J, the junction kept 7 bases outside the gene matches.